This TCR beta chain came from a study of cytomegalovirus exposure and HLA in healthy donors (dated by TCRdb to about 2017). For the wider study: A later analysis indicated that the 130 or so validation repertoires were generated on the platform also employed for the approximately 700 repertoires of the first cohort. The study was designed to test whether signatures of past pathogen exposure could be identified by cataloging public T cell receptors. The study combined high-throughput TCR immunosequencing, statistical association of individual TCRs with disease status, and machine learning to predict cytomegalovirus infection status. Besides the first cohort of roughly 700 subjects, a separate validation cohort made up of around 120 different subjects was used. Results and caveats for the whole study, not just this receptor: The classifier was reported to diagnose cytomegalovirus status with high specificity and sensitivity in both the original cohort and the validation cohort. The study gave a list of under 200 TCR beta chains associated with cytomegalovirus. A few of the identified cytomegalovirus-associated TCR beta chains were confirmed in vitro to be specific for cytomegalovirus antigens. The authors suggested that the approach could potentially be extended to other disease states and immunological phenotypes. A later analysis found that TCRs clustered in the first cohort also tended to co-occur in the 120 validation repertoires, with about 94% of cluster scores above 0. Most TCR sequences were seen in very few donors, while some public TCRs were found in many individuals. The validation cohort had no HLA typing available for a later analysis, so co-occurrence within that cohort was assessed over all 130 or so repertoires.

The germline V gene (reference sequence) specifies PRHDT as CDR1 and FYEKMQ as CDR2. V is reduced by 8 bases and J by 4 bases, leaving a spacing of 14 bases between them. Including the terminal cysteine and phenylalanine, the CDR3 comprises 13 residues. This entry keeps only the CDR3 DNA: 39 bases, framed from base 1. Note on this clone: The antigen it recognizes is unknown. Base quality data are lacking; no much larger clone is found one base away.

The donors were included in the validation cohort of over a hundred subjects, a group kept apart from the roughly 700-subject first cohort. Library preparation used the immunoSEQ multiplex PCR assay. Per the source publication's procedure: To diagnose cytomegalovirus status from the catalog of TCR beta chain sequences, a statistical classification framework was built. The immuneACCESS repertoire file appears here via TCRdb, limited to in-frame rearrangements. These files lack a portion of the clones; in checked studies, under half of the deficit traces to unresolved V genes, and the cause of the others is not known. V and J calls and clone size are those listed in that table; D and trimming were worked out from the DNA. The sample has about 130,000 clones on record, roughly 89% of them singletons. The biggest ten clones account for roughly 1.2% of the sample.

The TCR was taken from a woman aged 18-30 years in good health and CMV-seronegative. The rearrangement joined TRBV13 to TRBJ2-5; the best D guess is TRBD1, with 5 bases matching. The specimen was PBMCs. The DNA is as follows: TGTGCCAGCGGACGCGCAGGGTCAGAGACCCAGTACTTC. The resulting protein is CASGRAGSETQYF.